Detailed here is one T cell receptor (beta chain). Antigen: not known. This specimen comes from a study of beta chain features in type 1 diabetes. Study conclusions and caveats: Equally in patients and controls, PCR might preferentially amplify shorter templates. Healthy donors had naive, central memory and Treg TCRB repertoires that appeared less similar than those seen among patients. The study found moderately but significantly shorter TCRB CDR3s in all four CD4+ subsets of Type 1 diabetes patients.

Each sorted fraction was over 95% pure. Every isolated RNA sample was fully reverse transcribed, so sequencing captured expressed TCRB transcripts. The repertoire was sequenced with immunoSEQ multiplex PCR; TCRdb's copy has only in-frame clones and lacks some. The repertoire holds around 650,000 clones, with around 12% as singletons. The sample consisted of naive CD4+ T cells from blood. This TCR was sampled from a man aged 25-45 years with type 1 diabetes.

CDR3 protein: CASRYGGARETQYF. For the CDR3, the DNA is TGTGCCAGCAGATACGGGGGGGCCCGAGAGACCCAGTACTTC. This chain links TRBV2 with TRBJ2-5; TRBD2 agrees at 8 bases. CDR3 size: 14 residues. J was trimmed by 4 bases and V by 6 bases; bases with no gene match: 7. Looked up from germline, CDR1 is SNHLY and CDR2 is FYNNEI.